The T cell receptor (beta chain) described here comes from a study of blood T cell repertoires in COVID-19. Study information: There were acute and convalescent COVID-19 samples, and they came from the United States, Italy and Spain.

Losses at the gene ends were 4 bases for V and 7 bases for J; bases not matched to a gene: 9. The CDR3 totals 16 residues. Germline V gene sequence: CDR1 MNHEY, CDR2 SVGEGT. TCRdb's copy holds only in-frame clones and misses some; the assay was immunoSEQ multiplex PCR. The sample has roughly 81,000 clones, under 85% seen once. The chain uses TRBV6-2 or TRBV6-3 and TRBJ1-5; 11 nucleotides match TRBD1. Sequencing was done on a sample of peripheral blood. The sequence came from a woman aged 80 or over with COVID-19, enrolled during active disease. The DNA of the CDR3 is TGTGCCAGCAGTTCCGAGGACAGGGGGCGAGGGCAGCCCCAGCATTTT. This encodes CASSSEDRGRGQPQHF.